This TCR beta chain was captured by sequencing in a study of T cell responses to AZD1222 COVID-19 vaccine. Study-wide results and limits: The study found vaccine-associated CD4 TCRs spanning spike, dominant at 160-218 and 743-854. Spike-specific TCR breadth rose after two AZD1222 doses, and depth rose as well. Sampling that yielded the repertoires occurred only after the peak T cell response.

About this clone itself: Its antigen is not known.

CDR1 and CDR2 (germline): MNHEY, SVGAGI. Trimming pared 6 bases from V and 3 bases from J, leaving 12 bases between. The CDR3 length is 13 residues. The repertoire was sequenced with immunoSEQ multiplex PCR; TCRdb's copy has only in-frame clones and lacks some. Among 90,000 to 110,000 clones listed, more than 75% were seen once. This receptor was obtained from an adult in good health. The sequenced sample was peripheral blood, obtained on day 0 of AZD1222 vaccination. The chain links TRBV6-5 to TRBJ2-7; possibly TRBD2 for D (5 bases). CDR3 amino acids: CASRRTGLYEQYF. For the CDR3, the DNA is TGTGCCAGCAGGCGGACTGGCCTCTACGAGCAGTACTTC.